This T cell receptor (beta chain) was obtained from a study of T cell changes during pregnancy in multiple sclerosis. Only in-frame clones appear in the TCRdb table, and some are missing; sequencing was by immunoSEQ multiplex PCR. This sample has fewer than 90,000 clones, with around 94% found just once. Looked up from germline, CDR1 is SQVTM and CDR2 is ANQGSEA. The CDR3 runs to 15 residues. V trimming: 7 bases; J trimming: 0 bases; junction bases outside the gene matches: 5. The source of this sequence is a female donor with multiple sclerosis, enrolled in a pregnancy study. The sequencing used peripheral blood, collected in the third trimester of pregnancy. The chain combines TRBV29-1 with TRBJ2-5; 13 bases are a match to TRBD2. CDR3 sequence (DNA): TGCAGCGCTTCGGGACTAGCGGGATACCAAGAGACCCAGTACTTC. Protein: CSASGLAGYQETQYF.